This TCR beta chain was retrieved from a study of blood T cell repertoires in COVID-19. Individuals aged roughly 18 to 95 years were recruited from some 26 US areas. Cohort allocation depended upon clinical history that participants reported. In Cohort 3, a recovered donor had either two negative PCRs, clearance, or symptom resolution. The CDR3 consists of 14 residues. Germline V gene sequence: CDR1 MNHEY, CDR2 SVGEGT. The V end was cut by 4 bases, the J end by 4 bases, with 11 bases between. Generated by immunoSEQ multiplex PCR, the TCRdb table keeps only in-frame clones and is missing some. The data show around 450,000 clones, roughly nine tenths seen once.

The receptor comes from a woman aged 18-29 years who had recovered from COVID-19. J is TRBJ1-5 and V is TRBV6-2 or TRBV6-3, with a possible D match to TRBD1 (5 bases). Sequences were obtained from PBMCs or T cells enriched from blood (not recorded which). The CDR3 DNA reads TGTGCCAGCAGTTTCAGGGCCCGGAATCAGCCCCAGCATTTT. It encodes CASSFRARNQPQHF.